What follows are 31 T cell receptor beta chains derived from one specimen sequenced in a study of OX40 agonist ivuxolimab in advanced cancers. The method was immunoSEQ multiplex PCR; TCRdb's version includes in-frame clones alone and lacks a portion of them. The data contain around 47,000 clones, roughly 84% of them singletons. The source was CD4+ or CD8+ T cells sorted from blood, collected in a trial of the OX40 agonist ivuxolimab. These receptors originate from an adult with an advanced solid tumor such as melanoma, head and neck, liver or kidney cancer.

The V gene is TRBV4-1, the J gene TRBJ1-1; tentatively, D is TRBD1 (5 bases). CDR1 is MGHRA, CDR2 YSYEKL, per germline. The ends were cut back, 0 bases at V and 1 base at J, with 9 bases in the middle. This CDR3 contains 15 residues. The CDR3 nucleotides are TGCGCCAGCAGCCAAGACCCCGGACAGAACACTGAAGCTTTCTTT. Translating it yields CASSQDPGQNTEAFF.

CDR3 residues: CAWTGLAGRSGTDTQYF. CDR3 bases: TGTGCCTGGACCGGACTAGCGGGGAGATCGGGCACAGATACGCAGTATTTT. V is TRBV30 and J is TRBJ2-3, with 12 bases identical to TRBD2. V lost 4 bases to trimming and J lost 1 base; unmatched junction nucleotides: 9. This CDR3 spans 17 amino acids. Per the germline V gene, CDR1 is GTSNPN and CDR2 is SVGIG (reference sequence).

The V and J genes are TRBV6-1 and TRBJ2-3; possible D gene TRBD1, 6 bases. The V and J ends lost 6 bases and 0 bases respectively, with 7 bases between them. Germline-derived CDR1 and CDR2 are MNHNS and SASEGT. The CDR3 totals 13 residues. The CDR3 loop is CASRGQSTDTQYF. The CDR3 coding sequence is TGTGCCAGCAGGGGACAAAGCACAGATACGCAGTATTTT.

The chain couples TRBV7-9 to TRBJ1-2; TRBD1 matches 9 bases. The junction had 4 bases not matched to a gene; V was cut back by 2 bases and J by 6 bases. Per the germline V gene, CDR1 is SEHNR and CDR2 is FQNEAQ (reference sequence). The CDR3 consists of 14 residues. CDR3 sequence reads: CASSLIQGADGYTF. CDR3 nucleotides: TGTGCCAGCAGCTTAATACAGGGGGCTGATGGCTACACCTTC.

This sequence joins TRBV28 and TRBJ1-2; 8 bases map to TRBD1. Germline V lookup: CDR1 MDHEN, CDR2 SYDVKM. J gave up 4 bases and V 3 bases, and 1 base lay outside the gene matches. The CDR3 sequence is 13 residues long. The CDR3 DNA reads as TGTGCCAGCAGTTTCGGGACAGGCTATGGCTACACCTTC. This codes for CASSFGTGYGYTF.

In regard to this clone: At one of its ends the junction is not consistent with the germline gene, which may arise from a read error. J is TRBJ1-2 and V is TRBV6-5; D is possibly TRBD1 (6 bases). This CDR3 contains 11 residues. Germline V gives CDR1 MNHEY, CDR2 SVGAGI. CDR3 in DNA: TGTGCCAGCAGCTCCCCGGGACACTTCTACTTC. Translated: CASSSPGHFYF.

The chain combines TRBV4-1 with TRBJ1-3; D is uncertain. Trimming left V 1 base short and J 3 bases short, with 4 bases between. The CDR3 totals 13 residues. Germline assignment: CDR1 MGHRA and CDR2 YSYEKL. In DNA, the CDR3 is TGCGCCAGCAGCCAAGGGGGTGGAAACACCATATATTTT. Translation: CASSQGGGNTIYF.

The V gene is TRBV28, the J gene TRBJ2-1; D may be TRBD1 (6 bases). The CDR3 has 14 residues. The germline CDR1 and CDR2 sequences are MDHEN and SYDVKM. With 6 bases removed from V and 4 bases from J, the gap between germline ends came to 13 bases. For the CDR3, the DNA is TGTGCCAGCAGCACCGGGACACCTTACAATGAGCAGTTCTTC. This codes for CASSTGTPYNEQFF.

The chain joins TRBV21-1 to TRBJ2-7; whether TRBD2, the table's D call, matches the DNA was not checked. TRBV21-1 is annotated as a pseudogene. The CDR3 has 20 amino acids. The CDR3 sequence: CASSKEGSRLALGATYEQYF. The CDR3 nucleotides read TGTGCCAGCAGCAAAGAGGGGTCGAGACTAGCGTTAGGGGCTACCTACGAGCAGTACTTC.

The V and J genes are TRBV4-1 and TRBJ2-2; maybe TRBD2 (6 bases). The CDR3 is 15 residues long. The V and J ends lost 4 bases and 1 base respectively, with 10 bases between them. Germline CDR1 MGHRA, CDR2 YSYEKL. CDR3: CASSPGRGNTGELFF. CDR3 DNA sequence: TGCGCCAGCAGCCCCGGGAGAGGGAACACCGGGGAGCTGTTTTTT.

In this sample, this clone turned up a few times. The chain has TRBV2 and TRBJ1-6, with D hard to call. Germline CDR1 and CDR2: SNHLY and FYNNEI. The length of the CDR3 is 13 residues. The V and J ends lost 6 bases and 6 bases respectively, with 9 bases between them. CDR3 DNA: TGTGCCAGCAGGGGAAATACTAATTCACCCCTCCACTTT. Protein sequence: CASRGNTNSPLHF. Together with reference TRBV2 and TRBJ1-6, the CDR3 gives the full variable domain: EPEVTQTPSHQVTQMGQEVILRCVPISNHLYFYWYRQILGQKVEFLVSFYNNEISEKSEIFDDQFSVERPDGSNFTLKIRSTKLEDSAMYFCASRGNTNSPLHFGNGTRLTVT.

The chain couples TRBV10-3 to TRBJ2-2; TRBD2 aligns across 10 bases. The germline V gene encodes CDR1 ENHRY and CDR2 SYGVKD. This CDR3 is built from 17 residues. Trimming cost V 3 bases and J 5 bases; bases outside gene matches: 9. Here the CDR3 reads CAISDAAGGPGTGELFF. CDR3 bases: TGTGCCATCAGTGACGCAGCGGGAGGGCCGGGTACCGGGGAGCTGTTTTTT.

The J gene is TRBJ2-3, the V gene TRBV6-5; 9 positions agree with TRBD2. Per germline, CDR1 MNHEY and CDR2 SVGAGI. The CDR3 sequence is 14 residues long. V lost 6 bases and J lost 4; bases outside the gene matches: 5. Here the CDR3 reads CASSSGLAADTQYF. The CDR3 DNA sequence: TGTGCCAGCAGCTCGGGACTAGCCGCAGATACGCAGTATTTT.

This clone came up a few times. The CDR3 protein is CASSQDGTGLNTEAFF. The CDR3, as DNA: TGCGCCAGCAGCCAAGATGGGACAGGTTTGAACACTGAAGCTTTCTTT. The chain carries TRBV4-3 and TRBJ1-1; the match to TRBD1 covers 8 bases. J gave up 0 bases and V 0 bases, and 3 bases lay outside the gene matches. In germline, CDR1 is LGHNA, CDR2 YSLEER. The length of the CDR3 is 16 residues.

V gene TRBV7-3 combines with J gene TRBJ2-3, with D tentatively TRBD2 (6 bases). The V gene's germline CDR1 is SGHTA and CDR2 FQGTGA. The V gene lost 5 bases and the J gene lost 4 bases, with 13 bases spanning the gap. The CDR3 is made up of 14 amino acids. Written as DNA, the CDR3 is TGTGCCAGCAGCCACGCTTGGGAGGCAGATACGCAGTATTTT. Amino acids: CASSHAWEADTQYF.

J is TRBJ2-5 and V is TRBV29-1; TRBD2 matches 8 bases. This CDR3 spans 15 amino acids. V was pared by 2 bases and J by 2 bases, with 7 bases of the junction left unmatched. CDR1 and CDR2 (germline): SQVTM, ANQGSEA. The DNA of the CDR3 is TGCAGCGTTGAAAGGGGCGGGGGGTTACAAGAGACCCAGTACTTC. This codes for CSVERGGGLQETQYF.

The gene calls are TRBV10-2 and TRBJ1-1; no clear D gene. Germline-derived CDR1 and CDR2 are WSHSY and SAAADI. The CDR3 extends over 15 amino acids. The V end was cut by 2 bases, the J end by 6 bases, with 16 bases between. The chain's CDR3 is CASSEIVGEEAEAFF. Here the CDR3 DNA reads TGCGCCAGCAGTGAGATTGTGGGCGAAGAGGCTGAAGCTTTCTTT.

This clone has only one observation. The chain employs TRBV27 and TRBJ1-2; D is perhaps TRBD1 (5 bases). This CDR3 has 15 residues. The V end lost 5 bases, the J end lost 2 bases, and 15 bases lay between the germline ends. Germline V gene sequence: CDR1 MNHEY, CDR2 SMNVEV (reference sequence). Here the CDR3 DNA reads TGTGCCAGCAGTCCCTGGGGCGCGGAAAACTATGGCTACACCTTC. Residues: CASSPWGAENYGYTF.

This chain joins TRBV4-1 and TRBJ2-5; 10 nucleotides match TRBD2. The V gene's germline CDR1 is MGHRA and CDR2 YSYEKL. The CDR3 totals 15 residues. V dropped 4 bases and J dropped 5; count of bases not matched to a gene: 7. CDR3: CASSLSSGSAETQYF. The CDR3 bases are TGCGCCAGCAGCCTATCTAGCGGGAGCGCGGAGACCCAGTACTTC.

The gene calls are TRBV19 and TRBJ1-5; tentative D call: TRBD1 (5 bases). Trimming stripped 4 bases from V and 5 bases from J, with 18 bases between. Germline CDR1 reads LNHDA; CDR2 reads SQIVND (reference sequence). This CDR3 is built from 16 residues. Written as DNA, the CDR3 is TGTGCCAGTAGTACCGGAGGGGATTTAAGGTATCAGCCCCAGCATTTT. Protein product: CASSTGGDLRYQPQHF.

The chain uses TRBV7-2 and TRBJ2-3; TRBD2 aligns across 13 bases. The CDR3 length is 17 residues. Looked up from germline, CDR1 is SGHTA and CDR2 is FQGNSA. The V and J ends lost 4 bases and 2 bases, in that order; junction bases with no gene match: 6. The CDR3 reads CASSSTSGRYLTDTQYF. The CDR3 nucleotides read TGTGCCAGCAGCTCGACTAGCGGGAGGTACCTCACAGATACGCAGTATTTT.

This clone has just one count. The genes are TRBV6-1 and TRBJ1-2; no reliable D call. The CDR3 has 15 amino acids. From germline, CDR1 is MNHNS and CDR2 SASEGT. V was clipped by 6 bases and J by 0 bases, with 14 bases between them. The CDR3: CASRTGVGPNYGYTF. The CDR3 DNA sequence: TGTGCCAGCAGAACCGGGGTCGGACCTAACTATGGCTACACCTTC.

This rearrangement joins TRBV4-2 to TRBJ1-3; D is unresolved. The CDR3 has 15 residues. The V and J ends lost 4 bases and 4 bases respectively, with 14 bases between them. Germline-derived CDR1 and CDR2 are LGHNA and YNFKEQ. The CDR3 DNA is TGTGCCAGCAGCCCAGAAGGGCTGGCCGGAAACACCATATATTTT. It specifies CASSPEGLAGNTIYF.

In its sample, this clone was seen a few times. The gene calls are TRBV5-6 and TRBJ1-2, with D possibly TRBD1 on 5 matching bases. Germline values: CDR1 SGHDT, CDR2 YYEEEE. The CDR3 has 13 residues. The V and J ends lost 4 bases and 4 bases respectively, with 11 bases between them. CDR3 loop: CASSLGGGYGYTF. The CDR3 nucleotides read TGTGCCAGCAGCCTGGGGGGGGGCTATGGCTACACCTTC. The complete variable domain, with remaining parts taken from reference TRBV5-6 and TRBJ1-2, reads DAGVTQSPTHLIKTRGQQVTLRCSPKSGHDTVSWYQQALGQGPQFIFQYYEEEERQRGNFPDRFSGHQFPNYSSELNVNALLLGDSALYLCASSLGGGYGYTFGSGTRLTVV.

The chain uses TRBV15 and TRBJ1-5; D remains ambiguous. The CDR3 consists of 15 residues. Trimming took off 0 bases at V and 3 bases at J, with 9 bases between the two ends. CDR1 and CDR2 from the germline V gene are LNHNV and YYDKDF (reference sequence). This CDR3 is CATSRDLGYNQPQHF. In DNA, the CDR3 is TGTGCCACCAGCAGAGATCTCGGTTACAATCAGCCCCAGCATTTT.

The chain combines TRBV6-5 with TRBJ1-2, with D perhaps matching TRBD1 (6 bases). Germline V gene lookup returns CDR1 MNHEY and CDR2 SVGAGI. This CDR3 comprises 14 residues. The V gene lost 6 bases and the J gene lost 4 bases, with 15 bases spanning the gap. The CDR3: CASSLTGRVYGYTF. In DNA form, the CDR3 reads TGTGCCAGCAGCTTAACAGGGCGGGTCTATGGCTACACCTTC.

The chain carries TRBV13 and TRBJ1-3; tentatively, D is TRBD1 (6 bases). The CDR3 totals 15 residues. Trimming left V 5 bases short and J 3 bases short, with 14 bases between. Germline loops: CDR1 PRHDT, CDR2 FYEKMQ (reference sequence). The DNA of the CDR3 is TGTGCCAGCAGCCATTGGACAGAAAGTGGAAACACCATATATTTT. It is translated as CASSHWTESGNTIYF.

The CDR3, as DNA: TGTGCCAGCAGCGCGGAGGGGCTTAGCACAGATACGCAGTATTTT. Its protein product is CASSAEGLSTDTQYF. V is TRBV9 and J is TRBJ2-3; a possible D gene is TRBD2 (6 bases). Trimming shortened V by 3 bases and J by 0 bases, and 11 bases separated the two germline ends. CDR3 length: 15 residues. The V gene's germline CDR1 is SGDLS and CDR2 YYNGEE.

CDR3 coding DNA: TGTGCCAGCAGCTTAGGAGAGCACCGCAATGAGCAGTTCTTC. As protein: CASSLGEHRNEQFF. This sequence joins TRBV7-6 and TRBJ2-1, with unresolved D. Germline CDR1 reads SGHVS; CDR2 reads FNYEAQ. The CDR3 length is 14 residues. Deletions cut 1 base from V and 6 bases from J, with 10 bases between.

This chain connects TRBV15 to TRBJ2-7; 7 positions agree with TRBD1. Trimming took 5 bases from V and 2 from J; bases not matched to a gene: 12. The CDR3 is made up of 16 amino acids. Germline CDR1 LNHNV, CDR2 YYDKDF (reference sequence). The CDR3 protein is CATSSQRGRGAYEQYF. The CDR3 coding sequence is TGTGCCACCAGCTCCCAAAGGGGGCGTGGGGCCTACGAGCAGTACTTC. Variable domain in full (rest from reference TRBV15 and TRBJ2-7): DAMVIQNPRYQVTQFGKPVTLSCSQTLNHNVMYWYQQKSSQAPKLLFHYYDKDFNNEADTPDNFQSRRPNTSFCFLDIRSPGLGDTAMYLCATSSQRGRGAYEQYFGPGTRLTVT.

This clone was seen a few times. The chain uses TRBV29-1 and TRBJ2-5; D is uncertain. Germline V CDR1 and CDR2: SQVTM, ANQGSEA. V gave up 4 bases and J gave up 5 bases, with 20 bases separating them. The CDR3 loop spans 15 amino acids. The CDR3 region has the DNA TGCAGCGTTGTTGTGGACCGCGAAGCCAGTGAGACCCAGTACTTC. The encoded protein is CSVVVDREASETQYF.